Sequencing of this TCR beta chain was carried out in a study of T cells in Graves' hyperthyroidism and ophthalmopathy. General observations from the study: Clonotypes that were expanded in thyroid above 0.001 mostly appeared in blood too. Ophthalmopathy was told apart from stable hyperthyroidism by a 13 V-J model.

The source material, RNA transcripts, was used to amplify TCR beta CDR3 regions. Carried out on the TCR CDR3, a first-round RT-PCR used the HTBI primer set. TCRdb re-called the multiplex PCR reads with MiXCR, one entry per CDR3 protein. The sample includes about 570,000 distinct CDR3 sequences, under 60% seen only once; the top ten take 15% to 20%. The V gene's germline CDR1 is MDHEN and CDR2 SYDVKM. This CDR3 contains 13 residues. Details on this clonotype: Its specificity is unknown. An end of the junction does not agree with germline; a read error may underlie this.

The study excluded patients with uncontrolled infection, other autoimmune disease, pregnancy or lactation. The receptor was derived from an adult woman with Graves' disease, either hyperthyroidism or ophthalmopathy (not recorded which). Sequencing used peripheral blood or thyroid tissue (not recorded which). The gene calls are TRBV28 and TRBJ1-4; D gene ambiguous. CDR3 sequence: CATSFTDREKLFF. The DNA for the CDR3 is TGTGCCACCAGTTTCACGGACCGTGAAAAACTGTTTTTT. Looking up the rest from reference TRBV28 and TRBJ1-4 gives the full variable domain: DVKVTQSSRYLVKRTGEKVFLECVQDMDHENMFWYRQDPGLGLRLIYFSYDVKMKEKGDIPEGYSVSREKKERFSLILESASTNQTSMYLCATSFTDREKLFFGSGTQLSVL.